The next 29 T cell receptor beta chains were all read from a single sample in a study of control samples from healthy donors and cancer patients (dated by TCRdb to the early 2020s). The library was made by the immunoSEQ multiplex PCR assay. In TCRdb, the immuneACCESS table is reduced to in-frame sequences with V and J assigned. These tables do not hold every clone; where another copy was compared, an unresolved V gene accounts for under half, and the others remain unexplained. This sample lists about 140,000 clones; roughly 92% were detected once. The top ten clones comprise around 11% of the sample. Sequenced sample: blood. The source is a man aged 30-40 years in good health.

This chain joins TRBV28 and TRBJ2-5, with D perhaps assigned TRBD1 or TRBD2 (6 bases each). This CDR3 has 15 residues. V was clipped by 4 bases and J by 1 base, with 13 bases between them. The germline V gene has CDR1 MDHEN and CDR2 SYDVKM. This CDR3 reads CASSSTGRIQETQYF. CDR3 sequence (DNA): TGTGCCAGCAGTTCAACAGGGAGGATCCAAGAGACCCAGTACTTC.

The CDR3 coding sequence is TGTGCCAGCAGTTTATCAGGCGGACTAGCCAAAAACATTCAGTACTTC. Translating gives CASSLSGGLAKNIQYF. The chain links TRBV28 to TRBJ2-4, with a weak D call TRBD2 (5 bases). Germline loops: CDR1 MDHEN, CDR2 SYDVKM. The CDR3 is 16 amino acids. The germline V and J ends were trimmed by 1 base and 0 bases, with 10 bases remaining between them.

CDR3 amino acids: CASSSEVTGELFF. Here the CDR3 DNA reads TGTGCCAGCAGTTCCGAAGTGACCGGGGAGCTGTTTTTT. The chain has TRBV2 and TRBJ2-2; D call uncertain. V was clipped by 5 bases and J by 5 bases, with 9 bases between them. Germline CDR1 SNHLY, CDR2 FYNNEI. The CDR3 extends over 13 amino acids.

This chain connects TRBV7-9 to TRBJ1-1; D ambiguous. This CDR3 comprises 11 residues. The V gene's germline CDR1 is SEHNR and CDR2 FQNEAQ (reference sequence). Trimming pared 8 bases from V and 5 bases from J, leaving 9 bases between. The CDR3 sequence is CASVTPTEAFF. CDR3 bases: TGTGCCAGCGTAACCCCTACTGAAGCTTTCTTT.

Notes on this clone: The identical CDR3 is also encoded by other nucleotide sequences in the sample. The CDR3 loop is CASSPGRQETQYF. Written as DNA, the CDR3 is TGTGCCAGCTCACCAGGGAGACAAGAGACCCAGTACTTC. The genes are TRBV18 and TRBJ2-5, with a weak D call TRBD2 (5 bases). CDR3 length: 13 amino acids. Trimming cost V 2 bases and J 2 bases, with 6 bases left between them. Germline V lookup: CDR1 KGHSH, CDR2 LQKENI.

The chain couples TRBV19 to TRBJ1-5, with a possible D match to TRBD1 (5 bases). There are 14 residues in the CDR3. Looked up from germline, CDR1 is LNHDA and CDR2 is SQIVND (reference sequence). V was shortened by 3 bases and J by 4 bases, with 10 bases between the two germline ends. The CDR3 here is CASSIQGGNQPQHF. CDR3 nucleotide sequence: TGTGCCAGTAGTATCCAGGGAGGGAATCAGCCCCAGCATTTT.

The chain uses TRBV29-1 and TRBJ1-1; D gene unclear. This CDR3 region has 12 residues. Germline assignment: CDR1 SQVTM and CDR2 ANQGSEA. V lost 3 bases, J lost 1 base, and 6 bases lay in between. The CDR3 nucleotides read TGCAGCGTTGAGGAGGAGAACACTGAAGCTTTCTTT. Translating gives CSVEEENTEAFF.

The V and J genes are TRBV7-8 and TRBJ2-1; perhaps TRBD2 as D (6 bases). Germline CDR1 reads SGHVS; CDR2 reads FQNEAQ. V dropped 0 bases and J dropped 3 bases, with 9 bases sitting between them. This CDR3 comprises 15 residues. The CDR3 nucleotides read TGTGCCAGCAGCTTAGCGGCTAGCGACTACAATGAGCAGTTCTTC. Translation gives CASSLAASDYNEQFF.

V usage is TRBV6-4 and J usage is TRBJ2-1; TRBD2 matches 7 bases. The trim removed 6 bases at V and 0 bases at J, leaving 11 bases unmatched. CDR3 length: 17 residues. From germline, CDR1 is MRHNA and CDR2 SNTAGT. The chain's CDR3 is CASSKRLAASSYNEQFF. CDR3 nucleotides: TGTGCCAGCAGCAAACGGCTAGCGGCTAGCTCCTACAATGAGCAGTTCTTC.

The chain carries TRBV19 and TRBJ2-1, with D perhaps TRBD1 (5 bases). Germline V gene sequence: CDR1 LNHDA, CDR2 SQIVND (reference sequence). The CDR3 is 15 amino acids. Trimming pared 3 bases from V and 0 bases from J, leaving 9 bases between. The CDR3 DNA reads as TGTGCCAGTAGTATTGGGGCAGGCTCCTACAATGAGCAGTTCTTC. Its protein is CASSIGAGSYNEQFF.

The chain has TRBV10-3 and TRBJ2-1; 12 bases fit TRBD1. With 2 bases clipped from V and 9 bases from J, the junction kept 14 bases outside the gene matches. The CDR3 spans 18 residues. The V gene's germline CDR1 is ENHRY and CDR2 SYGVKD. DNA of the CDR3: TGTGCCATCAGTGAGCGGGGGACAGGGGGCGTCGTATTAGGTGAGCAGTTCTTC. Amino acid sequence: CAISERGTGGVVLGEQFF.

The rearrangement joins TRBV11-2 to TRBJ1-4; D remains ambiguous. The V end lost 3 bases, the J end lost 1 base, and 6 bases lay between the germline ends. This CDR3 contains 14 residues. Germline V gene sequence: CDR1 SGHAT, CDR2 FQNNGV. Here the CDR3 reads CASSLGGTNEKLFF. The DNA for the CDR3 is TGTGCCAGCAGCTTGGGAGGAACTAATGAAAAACTGTTTTTT. Combining the CDR3 with reference TRBV11-2 and TRBJ1-4 gives the whole variable domain EAGVAQSPRYKIIEKRQSVAFWCNPISGHATLYWYQQILGQGPKLLIQFQNNGVVDDSQLPKDRFSAERLKGVDSTLKIQPAKLEDSAVYLCASSLGGTNEKLFFGSGTQLSVL.

The chain uses TRBV11-2 and TRBJ1-6; D might be TRBD1 (6 bases). Germline V gives CDR1 SGHAT, CDR2 FQNNGV. Between the trimmed V and J ends, which lost 4 bases and 10 bases, there was a span of 17 bases. The length of the CDR3 is 15 residues. CDR3: CASSWGGQLVSPLHF. The CDR3 nucleotides read TGTGCCAGCAGCTGGGGGGGGCAGCTCGTCTCACCCCTCCACTTT.

The chain uses TRBV19 and TRBJ1-1; TRBD1 matches at 7 bases. The CDR3 sequence is 16 residues long. V lost 5 bases and J lost 1; bases outside the gene matches: 10. Germline V gene lookup returns CDR1 LNHDA and CDR2 SQIVND (reference sequence). The CDR3 loop is CASSVGQGVGNTEAFF. As DNA, the CDR3 is TGTGCCAGTAGTGTCGGCCAGGGGGTGGGGAACACTGAAGCTTTCTTT.

The J gene is TRBJ1-2, the V gene TRBV29-1; 11 bases line up with TRBD1. CDR3 size: 12 residues. J was trimmed by 8 bases and V by 6 bases; bases with no gene match: 5. Looked up from germline, CDR1 is SQVTM and CDR2 is ANQGSEA. The CDR3 nucleotides read TGCAGCGTGACCGGGACAGGGGGAGGCTACACCTTC. It specifies CSVTGTGGGYTF.

The chain is built from TRBV28 and TRBJ2-1; TRBD2 aligns across 7 bases. Trimming at V came to 8 bases and at J to 5 bases, leaving 9 bases not matched to a gene. The CDR3 is made up of 14 amino acids. Germline CDR1 MDHEN, CDR2 SYDVKM. Here the CDR3 reads CASGSGPRDNEQFF. The CDR3 nucleotides read TGTGCCAGCGGTAGCGGGCCCAGGGACAATGAGCAGTTCTTC.

The V and J genes are TRBV4-2 and TRBJ2-7, with D maybe TRBD2 (6 bases). V dropped 4 bases and J dropped 2 bases, with 9 bases sitting between them. CDR3 size: 13 residues. Germline CDR1 LGHNA, CDR2 YNFKEQ. DNA for the CDR3: TGTGCCAGCAGCCGCGGGACGACCTACGAGCAGTACTTC. Its translation is CASSRGTTYEQYF.

Note on this clone: The junction differs from germline at one of its ends, possibly a read error. The chain couples TRBV7-9 to TRBJ1-2; TRBD1 agrees at 9 bases. This CDR3 comprises 16 residues. Germline CDR1 and CDR2: SEHNR and FQNEAQ (reference sequence). The CDR3 region is CASSFPLQGAKYGYTF. CDR3 nucleotide sequence: TGTGCCAGCAGCTTCCCCTTACAGGGGGCTAAATATGGCTACACCTTC. Full variable domain (rest looked up from reference TRBV7-9 and TRBJ1-2): DTGVSQNPRHKITKRGQNVTFRCDPISEHNRLYWYRQTLGQGPEFLTYFQNEAQLEKSRLLSDRFSAERPKGSFSTLEIQRTEQGDSAMYLCASSFPLQGAKYGYTFGSGTRLTVV.

The chain carries TRBV15 and TRBJ2-3; D uncertain. The V and J ends lost 0 bases and 6 bases respectively, with 19 bases between them. The germline V gene encodes CDR1 LNHNV and CDR2 YYDKDF (reference sequence). The CDR3 has 17 residues. The CDR3 bases are TGTGCCACCAGCAGAGACGAGTTAACGCCAAATGGGGATACGCAGTATTTT. Translated: CATSRDELTPNGDTQYF.

J is TRBJ1-2 and V is TRBV5-5; D is undetermined. This CDR3 has 14 residues. Trimming stripped 5 bases from V and 6 bases from J, with 17 bases between. Germline CDR1 and CDR2: SGHKS and YYEKEE (reference sequence). The CDR3 sequence: CASSVYSLLDGYTF. CDR3 nucleotide sequence: TGTGCCAGCAGTGTGTATTCGTTGTTGGATGGCTACACCTTC.

The chain couples TRBV18 to TRBJ1-1; D perhaps matches TRBD1 (6 bases). Trimming took off 0 bases at V and 5 bases at J, with 13 bases between the two ends. This CDR3 spans 15 amino acids. Germline-derived CDR1 and CDR2 are KGHSH and LQKENI. CDR3 region: CASSPPGQGMTEAFF. In nucleotides, the CDR3 is TGTGCCAGCTCACCACCGGGTCAGGGGATGACTGAAGCTTTCTTT. Together with reference TRBV18 and TRBJ1-1, the CDR3 gives the full variable domain: NAGVMQNPRHLVRRRGQEARLRCSPMKGHSHVYWYRQLPEEGLKFMVYLQKENIIDESGMPKERFSAEFPKEGPSILRIQQVVRGDSAAYFCASSPPGQGMTEAFFGQGTRLTVV.

This chain connects TRBV7-9 to TRBJ1-2; TRBD1 matches at 9 bases. The CDR3 runs to 18 residues. Per germline, CDR1 SEHNR and CDR2 FQNEAQ (reference sequence). V lost 0 bases and J lost 0; bases outside the gene matches: 8. Written as DNA, the CDR3 is TGTGCCAGCAGCTTAGCGCCGGGACAGGGACTTACTAACTATGGCTACACCTTC. Its protein is CASSLAPGQGLTNYGYTF. The full variable domain, completed using reference TRBV7-9 and TRBJ1-2, is DTGVSQNPRHKITKRGQNVTFRCDPISEHNRLYWYRQTLGQGPEFLTYFQNEAQLEKSRLLSDRFSAERPKGSFSTLEIQRTEQGDSAMYLCASSLAPGQGLTNYGYTFGSGTRLTVV.

The chain is built from TRBV28 and TRBJ2-1, with 7 nucleotides matching TRBD2. Per the germline V gene, CDR1 is MDHEN and CDR2 is SYDVKM. The ends lost 3 bases at V and 4 bases at J; junction bases unmatched: 6. The CDR3 loop spans 15 amino acids. CDR3 region: CASSFPGGGYNEQFF. The DNA for the CDR3 is TGTGCCAGCAGTTTTCCCGGGGGAGGGTACAATGAGCAGTTCTTC.

This sequence joins TRBV27 and TRBJ2-7; D is perhaps TRBD2 (6 bases). The germline V and J ends were trimmed by 2 bases and 2 bases, with 13 bases remaining between them. Germline CDR1 and CDR2: MNHEY and SMNVEV (reference sequence). The CDR3 consists of 15 residues. In nucleotides, the CDR3 is TGTGCCAGCAGTTTAGGTGCGGGATTGACCTACGAGCAGTACTTC. Its translation is CASSLGAGLTYEQYF.

The chain combines TRBV21-1 with TRBJ1-3; the table's D call of TRBD1 was not tested on the DNA. TRBV21-1 is shown as a pseudogene. The CDR3 has 17 amino acids. The CDR3 sequence is CASSIDNQPFSGNTIYF. In nucleotides, the CDR3 is TGTGCCAGCAGCATCGACAACCAACCTTTCTCTGGAAACACCATATATTTT.

The genes are TRBV7-9 and TRBJ1-2, with a possible D match to TRBD1 (6 bases). The CDR3 sequence is 18 residues long. The V gene's germline CDR1 is SEHNR and CDR2 FQNEAQ (reference sequence). V gave up 1 base and J gave up 4 bases, with 22 bases separating them. The CDR3 DNA reads as TGTGCCAGCAGCTTAGTTTGGTTGGGGGCCAGTGCTTCCTATGGCTACACCTTC. Translated, it gives CASSLVWLGASASYGYTF.

CDR3 nucleotide sequence: TGTGCCAGCAGTGAACGCGGGAGTGGCTACGAGCAGTACTTC. This encodes CASSERGSGYEQYF. The chain uses TRBV2 and TRBJ2-7; 7 bases are a match to TRBD2. Germline V gene sequence: CDR1 SNHLY, CDR2 FYNNEI. The CDR3 is 14 amino acids. With V trimmed by 2 bases and J by 3 bases, 4 bases remained unmatched. The full variable domain, rest sourced from reference TRBV2 and TRBJ2-7, is EPEVTQTPSHQVTQMGQEVILRCVPISNHLYFYWYRQILGQKVEFLVSFYNNEISEKSEIFDDQFSVERPDGSNFTLKIRSTKLEDSAMYFCASSERGSGYEQYFGPGTRLTVT.

The rearrangement joins TRBV30 to TRBJ1-3, with a weak D call TRBD1 (5 bases). Germline loops: CDR1 GTSNPN, CDR2 SVGIG (reference sequence). V lost 5 bases, J lost 4 bases, and 9 bases lay in between. This CDR3 is 12 amino acids long. The CDR3 region is CAWGAGGNTIYF. The CDR3 coding sequence is TGTGCCTGGGGGGCTGGGGGAAACACCATATATTTT.

The chain uses TRBV29-1 and TRBJ2-5; TRBD2 might be the D (6 bases). Germline V gene sequence: CDR1 SQVTM, CDR2 ANQGSEA. Trimming took 4 bases from V and 2 from J, leaving 11 bases between them. This CDR3 is 13 amino acids long. The CDR3 DNA follows: TGCAGCGTTGGGAGGGAACTTCAAGAGACCCAGTACTTC. This translates into CSVGRELQETQYF.